Sequencing of this TCR beta chain was carried out in a study of shared clonotypes between healthy human individuals. Study-wide findings and caveats: When compared with the clonotypes that were shared by all four sorted-subset donors, the non-shared clonotypes turned out to have lower generation probabilities.

Naive CD8 cells, CD45RO-negative and positively selected for CCR7, excluded terminally differentiated effector memory CD45RA+ cells. The CDR3 is 14 residues long. CDR1 is GTSNPN, CDR2 SVGIG, per germline (reference sequence). The V end lost 0 bases, the J end lost 6 bases, and 12 bases lay between the germline ends. Measured with immunoSEQ multiplex PCR; TCRdb has only the in-frame clones, and not every one. The sample carries hundreds of thousands of clones, more than 95% recorded once. In regard to this clone: Its specificity is unknown.

V gene TRBV30 combines with J gene TRBJ1-5, with a tentative D call TRBD1 (6 bases). The sequencing input was naive CD8+ T cells sorted from blood. The sequence was collected from a man between 25 and 39 years old in good health. CDR3 loop: CAWSVKQGVQPQHF. The CDR3, as DNA: TGTGCCTGGAGTGTAAAACAGGGAGTTCAGCCCCAGCATTTT.